This TCR beta chain was sequenced during a study of blood T cell repertoires in COVID-19. Study-level background: Sources were T cells, B-cell-depleted T cells, or PBMCs; the material itself was cDNA or gDNA.

V was shortened by 6 bases and J by 8 bases, with 16 bases between the two germline ends. The CDR3 loop spans 12 amino acids. The germline gives CDR1 SQVTM, CDR2 ANQGSEA. As handled by the study authors: Estimated nucleated cell counts came from reference gene primer amplification. The protocol was immunoSEQ multiplex PCR, while the TCRdb copy is restricted to in-frame clones and leaves out a portion. V and J calls plus clone size are reproduced from that table; the DNA served to infer D and trimming. The table records roughly 220,000 clones, around nine tenths of them present only once. The chain couples TRBV29-1 to TRBJ1-1; no clear D. Input material: peripheral blood. The TCR originated in a man aged 55 to 70 with acute or convalescent COVID-19. The CDR3 is CSVASQLGEAFF. DNA of the CDR3: TGCAGCGTCGCAAGCCAGCTCGGGGAAGCTTTCTTT.